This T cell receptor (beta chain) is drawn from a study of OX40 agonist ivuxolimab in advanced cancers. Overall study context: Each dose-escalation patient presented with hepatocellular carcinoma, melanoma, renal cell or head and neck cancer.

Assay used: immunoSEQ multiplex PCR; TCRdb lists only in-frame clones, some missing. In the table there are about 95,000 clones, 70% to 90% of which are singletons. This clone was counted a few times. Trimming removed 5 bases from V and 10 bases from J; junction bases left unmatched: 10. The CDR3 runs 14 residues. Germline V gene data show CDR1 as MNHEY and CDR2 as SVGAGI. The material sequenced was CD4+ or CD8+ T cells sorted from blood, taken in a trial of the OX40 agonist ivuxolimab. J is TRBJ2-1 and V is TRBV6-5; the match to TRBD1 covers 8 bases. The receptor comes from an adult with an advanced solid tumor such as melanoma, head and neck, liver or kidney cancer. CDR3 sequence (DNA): TGTGCCAGCAGTACAACAGGGGGTTTAGGCGAGCAGTTCTTC. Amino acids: CASSTTGGLGEQFF.